Below are 2 T cell receptor beta chains sequenced from a single sample in a study of CD8 T cells in Susac syndrome (dated by TCRdb to the late 2010s). The library was built by means of the immunoSEQ multiplex PCR assay. RNA was extracted using the RNeasy kit, and roughly 0.5 to 1 ug of the RNA was reverse transcribed with random hexamers. The public reads were quality trimmed at Q25 with fastp and then assembled into clones with MiXCR by TCRdb, keeping productive beta chains. Identical CDR3 proteins give one entry, which carries the most common genes and DNA. Counted in this sample were approximately 70,000 distinct CDR3 sequences; around 95% of them appeared once. The top ten clonotypes cover 0.2% to 0.25% of the sample. The sequencing input was CD8+ T cells from PBMCs. The source is a human donor in good health.

V gene TRBV27 combines with J gene TRBJ2-7, with 7 bases fitting TRBD2. CDR1 MNHEY and CDR2 SMNVEV come from the germline V gene (reference sequence). V was clipped by 6 bases and J by 4 bases; unmatched bases: 6. CDR3 length equals 13 residues. CDR3 sequence: CASRSGTEYEQYF. As DNA, the CDR3 is TGTGCCAGCAGGAGCGGGACGGAGTACGAGCAGTACTTC.

V usage is TRBV16 and J usage is TRBJ1-2, with TRBD1 identical over 11 bases. Germline V gene lookup returns CDR1 KGHSY and CDR2 FQNENV. J was trimmed by 6 bases and V by 4 bases; bases with no gene match: 7. This CDR3 is 15 amino acids long. The CDR3 DNA follows: TGTGCCAGCAGCCTCCTCGGACAGGGGGCGAATGGCTACACCTTC. This translates into CASSLLGQGANGYTF.